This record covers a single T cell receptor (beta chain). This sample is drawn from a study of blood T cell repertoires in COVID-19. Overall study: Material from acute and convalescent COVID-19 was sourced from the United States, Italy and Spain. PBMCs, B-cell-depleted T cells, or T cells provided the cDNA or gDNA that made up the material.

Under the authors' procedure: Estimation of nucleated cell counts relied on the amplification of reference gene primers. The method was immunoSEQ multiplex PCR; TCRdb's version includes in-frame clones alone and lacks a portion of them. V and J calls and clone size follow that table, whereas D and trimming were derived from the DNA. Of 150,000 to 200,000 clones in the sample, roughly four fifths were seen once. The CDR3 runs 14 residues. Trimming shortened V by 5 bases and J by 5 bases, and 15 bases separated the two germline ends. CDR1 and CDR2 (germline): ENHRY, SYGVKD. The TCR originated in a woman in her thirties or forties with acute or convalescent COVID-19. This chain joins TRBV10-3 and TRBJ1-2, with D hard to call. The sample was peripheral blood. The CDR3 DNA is TGTGCCATCAGTCCCCCCCCGGGAAGGTATGGCTACACCTTC. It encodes CAISPPPGRYGYTF.